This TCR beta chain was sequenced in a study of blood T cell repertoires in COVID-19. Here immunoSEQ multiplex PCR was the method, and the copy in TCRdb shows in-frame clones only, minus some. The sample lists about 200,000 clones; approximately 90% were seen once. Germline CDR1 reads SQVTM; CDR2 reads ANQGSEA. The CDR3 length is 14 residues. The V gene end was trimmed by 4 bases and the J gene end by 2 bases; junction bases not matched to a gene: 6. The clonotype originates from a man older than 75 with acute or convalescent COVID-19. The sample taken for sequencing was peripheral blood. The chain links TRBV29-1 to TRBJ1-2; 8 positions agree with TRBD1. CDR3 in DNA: TGCAGCGTTGTATCAGGGGGCGAAAACTATGGCTACACCTTC. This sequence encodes CSVVSGGENYGYTF.